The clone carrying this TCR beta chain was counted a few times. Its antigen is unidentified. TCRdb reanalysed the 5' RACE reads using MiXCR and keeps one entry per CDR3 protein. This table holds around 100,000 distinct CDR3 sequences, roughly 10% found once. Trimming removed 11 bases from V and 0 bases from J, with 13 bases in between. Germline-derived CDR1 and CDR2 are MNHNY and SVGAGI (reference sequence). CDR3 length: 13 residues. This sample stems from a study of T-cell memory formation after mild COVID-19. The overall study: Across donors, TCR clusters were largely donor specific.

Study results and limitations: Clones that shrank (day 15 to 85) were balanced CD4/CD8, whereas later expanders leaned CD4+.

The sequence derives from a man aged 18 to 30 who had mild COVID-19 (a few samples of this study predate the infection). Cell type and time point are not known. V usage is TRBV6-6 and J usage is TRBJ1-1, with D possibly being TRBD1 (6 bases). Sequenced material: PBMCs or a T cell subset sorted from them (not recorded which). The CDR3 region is CASTGGMNTEAFF. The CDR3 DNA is TGTGCCTCCACGGGGGGCATGAACACTGAAGCTTTCTTT.